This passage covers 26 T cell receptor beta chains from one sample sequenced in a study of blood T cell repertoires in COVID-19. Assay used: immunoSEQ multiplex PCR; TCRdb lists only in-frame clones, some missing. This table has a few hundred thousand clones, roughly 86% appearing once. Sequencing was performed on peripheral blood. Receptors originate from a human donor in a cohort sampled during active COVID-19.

Here the CDR3 DNA reads TGTGCCAGTACTGGCGGGGGGGCGGAATCCTACAATGAGCAGTTCTTC. Translation gives CASTGGGAESYNEQFF. This chain connects TRBV19 to TRBJ2-1, with 9 bases lining up with TRBD2. V lost 7 bases, J lost 1 base, and 8 bases stayed unmatched. The CDR3 extends over 16 amino acids. Per the germline V gene, CDR1 is LNHDA and CDR2 is SQIVND (reference sequence).

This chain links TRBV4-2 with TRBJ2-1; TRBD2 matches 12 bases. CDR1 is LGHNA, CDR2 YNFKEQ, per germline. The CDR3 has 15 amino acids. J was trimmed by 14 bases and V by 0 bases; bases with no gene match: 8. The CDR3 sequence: CASSQEVASGRVEFF. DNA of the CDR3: TGTGCCAGCAGCCAAGAGGTGGCTAGCGGGAGGGTGGAGTTCTTC.

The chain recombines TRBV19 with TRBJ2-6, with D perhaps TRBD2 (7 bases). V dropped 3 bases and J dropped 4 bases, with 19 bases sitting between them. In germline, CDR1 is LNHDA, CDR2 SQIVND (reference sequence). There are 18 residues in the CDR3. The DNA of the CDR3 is TGTGCCAGTAGTATGGCTCGGGGGGCCCTCGGGGGGGCCAACGTCCTGACTTTC. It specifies CASSMARGALGGANVLTF.

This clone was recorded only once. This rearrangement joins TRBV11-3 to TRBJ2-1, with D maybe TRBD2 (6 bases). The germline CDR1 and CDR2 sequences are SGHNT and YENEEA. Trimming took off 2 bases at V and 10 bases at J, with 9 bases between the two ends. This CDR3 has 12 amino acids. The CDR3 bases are TGTGCCAGCAGCTTAAGGGGAGGCGAGCAGTTCTTC. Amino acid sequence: CASSLRGGEQFF.

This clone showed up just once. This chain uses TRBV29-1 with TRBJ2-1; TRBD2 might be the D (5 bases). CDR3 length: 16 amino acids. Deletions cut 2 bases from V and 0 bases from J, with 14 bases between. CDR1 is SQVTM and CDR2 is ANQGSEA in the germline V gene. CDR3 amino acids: CSVESWRAGSYNEQFF. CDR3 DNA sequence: TGCAGCGTTGAAAGCTGGCGGGCGGGCTCCTACAATGAGCAGTTCTTC.

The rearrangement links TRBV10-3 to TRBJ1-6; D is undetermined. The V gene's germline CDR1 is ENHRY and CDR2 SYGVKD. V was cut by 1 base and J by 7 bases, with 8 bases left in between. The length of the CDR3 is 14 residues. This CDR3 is CAISEWAENSPLHF. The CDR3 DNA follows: TGTGCCATCAGTGAGTGGGCAGAAAATTCACCCCTCCACTTT.

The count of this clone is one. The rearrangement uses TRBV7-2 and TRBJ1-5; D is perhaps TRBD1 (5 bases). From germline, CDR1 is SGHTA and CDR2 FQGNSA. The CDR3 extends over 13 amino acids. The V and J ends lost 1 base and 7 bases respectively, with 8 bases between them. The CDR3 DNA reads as TGTGCCAGCAGCTTAGTGGCAGGGCAGCCCCAGCATTTT. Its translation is CASSLVAGQPQHF.

Here the CDR3 reads CASSRMTGGTEAFF. The CDR3 bases are TGTGCCAGTAGTAGGATGACAGGGGGCACTGAAGCTTTCTTT. The J gene is TRBJ1-1, the V gene TRBV19; 9 bases are a match to TRBD1. CDR3 length: 14 amino acids. The V segment lost 4 bases and the J segment 4 bases; nucleotides outside the gene matches: 4. Per germline, CDR1 LNHDA and CDR2 SQIVND (reference sequence).

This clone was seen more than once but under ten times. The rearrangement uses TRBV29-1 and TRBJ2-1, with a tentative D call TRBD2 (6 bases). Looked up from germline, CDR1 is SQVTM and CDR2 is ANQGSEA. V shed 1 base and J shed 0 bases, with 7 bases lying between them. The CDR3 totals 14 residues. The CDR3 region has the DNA TGCAGCGTTGAAGTCGGGGGCTCCTACAATGAGCAGTTCTTC. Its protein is CSVEVGGSYNEQFF.

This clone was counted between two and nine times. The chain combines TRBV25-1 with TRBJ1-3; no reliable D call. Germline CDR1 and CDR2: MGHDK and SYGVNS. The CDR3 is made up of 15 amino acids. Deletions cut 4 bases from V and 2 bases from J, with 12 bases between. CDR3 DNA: TGTGCCAGCAGTGCGAATATGAGGGCTGGAAACACCATATATTTT. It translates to CASSANMRAGNTIYF. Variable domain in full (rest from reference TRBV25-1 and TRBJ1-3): EADIYQTPRYLVIGTGKKITLECSQTMGHDKMYWYQQDPGMELHLIHYSYGVNSTEKGDLSSESTVSRIRTEHFPLTLESARPSHTSQYLCASSANMRAGNTIYFGEGSWLTVV.

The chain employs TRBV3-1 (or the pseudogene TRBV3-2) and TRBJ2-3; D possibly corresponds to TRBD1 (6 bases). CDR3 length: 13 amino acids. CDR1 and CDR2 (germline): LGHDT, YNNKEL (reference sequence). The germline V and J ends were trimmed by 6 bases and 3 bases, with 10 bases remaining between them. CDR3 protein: CASRNTGTDTQYF. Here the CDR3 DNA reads TGTGCCAGCAGAAATACAGGGACAGATACGCAGTATTTT.

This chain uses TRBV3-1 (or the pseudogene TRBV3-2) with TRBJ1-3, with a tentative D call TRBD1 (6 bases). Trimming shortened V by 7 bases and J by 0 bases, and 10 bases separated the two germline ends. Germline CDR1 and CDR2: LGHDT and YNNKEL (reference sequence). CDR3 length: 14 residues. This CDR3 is CASTRDTSGNTIYF. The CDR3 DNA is TGTGCCAGCACTAGGGACACCTCTGGAAACACCATATATTTT.

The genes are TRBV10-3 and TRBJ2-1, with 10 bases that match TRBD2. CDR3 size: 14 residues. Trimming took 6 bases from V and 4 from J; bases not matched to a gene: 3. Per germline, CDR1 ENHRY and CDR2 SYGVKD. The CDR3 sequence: CAISGTSVYNEQFF. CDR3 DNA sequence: TGTGCCATCAGCGGGACTAGCGTTTACAATGAGCAGTTCTTC.

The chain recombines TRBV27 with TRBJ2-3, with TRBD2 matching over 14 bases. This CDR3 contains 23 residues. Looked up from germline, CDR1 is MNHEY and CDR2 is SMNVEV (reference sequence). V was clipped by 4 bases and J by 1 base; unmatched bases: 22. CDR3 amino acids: CASSSSGTSGGVWGIRGTDTQYF. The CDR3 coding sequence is TGTGCCAGCAGTTCCTCCGGGACTAGCGGGGGCGTTTGGGGGATTAGGGGCACAGATACGCAGTATTTT.

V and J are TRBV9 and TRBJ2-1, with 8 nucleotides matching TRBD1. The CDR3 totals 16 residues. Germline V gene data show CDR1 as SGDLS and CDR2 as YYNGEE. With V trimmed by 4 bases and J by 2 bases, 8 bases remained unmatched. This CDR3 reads CASSFAPGGAYNEQFF. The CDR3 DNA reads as TGTGCCAGCAGCTTTGCTCCAGGGGGCGCCTACAATGAGCAGTTCTTC.

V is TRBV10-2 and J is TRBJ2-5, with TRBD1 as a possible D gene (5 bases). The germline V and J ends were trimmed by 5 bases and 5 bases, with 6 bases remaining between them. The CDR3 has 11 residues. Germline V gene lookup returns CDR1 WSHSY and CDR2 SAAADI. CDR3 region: CASSPGETQYF. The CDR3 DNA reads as TGCGCCAGCAGTCCAGGGGAGACCCAGTACTTC.

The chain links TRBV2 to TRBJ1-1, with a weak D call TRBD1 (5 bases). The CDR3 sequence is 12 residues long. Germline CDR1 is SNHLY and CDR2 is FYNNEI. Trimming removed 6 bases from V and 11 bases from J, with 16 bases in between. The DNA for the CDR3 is TGTGCCAGCAGAGTTTCGAAGGGGTCGGCTTTCTTT. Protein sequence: CASRVSKGSAFF. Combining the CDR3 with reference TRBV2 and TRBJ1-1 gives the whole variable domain EPEVTQTPSHQVTQMGQEVILRCVPISNHLYFYWYRQILGQKVEFLVSFYNNEISEKSEIFDDQFSVERPDGSNFTLKIRSTKLEDSAMYFCASRVSKGSAFFGQGTRLTVV.

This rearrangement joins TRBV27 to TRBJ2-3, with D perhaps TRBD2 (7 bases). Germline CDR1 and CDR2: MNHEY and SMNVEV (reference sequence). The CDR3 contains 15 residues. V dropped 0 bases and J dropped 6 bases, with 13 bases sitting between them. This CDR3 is CASSLSAGAGDTQYF. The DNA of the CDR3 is TGTGCCAGCAGTTTATCGGCGGGGGCTGGGGATACGCAGTATTTT.

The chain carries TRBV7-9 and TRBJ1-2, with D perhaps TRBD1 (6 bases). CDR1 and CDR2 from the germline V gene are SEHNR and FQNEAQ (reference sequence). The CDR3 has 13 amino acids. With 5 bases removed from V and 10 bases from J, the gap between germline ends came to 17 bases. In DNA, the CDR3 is TGTGCCAGCAGCGTAGGACAGACACCTGACTACACCTTC. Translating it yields CASSVGQTPDYTF. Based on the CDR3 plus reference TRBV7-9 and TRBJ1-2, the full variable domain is DTGVSQNPRHKITKRGQNVTFRCDPISEHNRLYWYRQTLGQGPEFLTYFQNEAQLEKSRLLSDRFSAERPKGSFSTLEIQRTEQGDSAMYLCASSVGQTPDYTFGSGTRLTVV.

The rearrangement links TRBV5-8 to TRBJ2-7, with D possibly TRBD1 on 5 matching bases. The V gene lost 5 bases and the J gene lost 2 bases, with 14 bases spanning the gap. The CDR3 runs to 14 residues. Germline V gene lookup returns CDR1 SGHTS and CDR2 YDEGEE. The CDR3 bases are TGTGCCAGCAGAGCTCGTTCAGGGCCCTACGAGCAGTACTTC. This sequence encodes CASRARSGPYEQYF.

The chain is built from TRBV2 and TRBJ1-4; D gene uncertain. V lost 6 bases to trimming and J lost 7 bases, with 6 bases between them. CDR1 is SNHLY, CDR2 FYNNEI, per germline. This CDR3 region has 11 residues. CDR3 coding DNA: TGTGCCAGCAGCCTTAGTGAAAAACTGTTTTTT. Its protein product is CASSLSEKLFF.

This CDR3 reads CASRPALGSETQYF. The CDR3 DNA follows: TGCGCCAGCAGACCGGCCCTAGGATCCGAGACCCAGTACTTC. The V and J genes are TRBV5-1 and TRBJ2-5, with D unclear. The V end lost 5 bases, the J end lost 5 bases, and 16 bases lay between the germline ends. CDR3 length: 14 residues. Per germline, CDR1 SGHRS and CDR2 YFSETQ. The whole variable domain, filled in from reference TRBV5-1 and TRBJ2-5, reads KAGVTQTPRYLIKTRGQQVTLSCSPISGHRSVSWYQQTPGQGLQFLFEYFSETQRNKGNFPGRFSGRQFSNSRSEMNVSTLELGDSALYLCASRPALGSETQYFGPGTRLLVL.

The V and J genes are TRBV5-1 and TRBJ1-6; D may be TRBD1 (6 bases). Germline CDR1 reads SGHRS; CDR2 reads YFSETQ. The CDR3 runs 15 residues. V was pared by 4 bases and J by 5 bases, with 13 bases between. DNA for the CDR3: TGCGCCAGCAGCGAAAGACAGGACCATAATTCACCCCTCCACTTT. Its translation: CASSERQDHNSPLHF. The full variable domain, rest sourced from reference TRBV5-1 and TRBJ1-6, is KAGVTQTPRYLIKTRGQQVTLSCSPISGHRSVSWYQQTPGQGLQFLFEYFSETQRNKGNFPGRFSGRQFSNSRSEMNVSTLELGDSALYLCASSERQDHNSPLHFGNGTRLTVT.

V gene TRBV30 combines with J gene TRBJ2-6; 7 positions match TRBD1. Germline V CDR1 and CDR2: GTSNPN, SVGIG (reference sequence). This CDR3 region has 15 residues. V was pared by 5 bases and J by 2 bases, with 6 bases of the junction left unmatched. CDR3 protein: CAWGDRTTGANVLTF. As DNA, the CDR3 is TGTGCCTGGGGGGACAGAACAACTGGGGCCAACGTCCTGACTTTC.

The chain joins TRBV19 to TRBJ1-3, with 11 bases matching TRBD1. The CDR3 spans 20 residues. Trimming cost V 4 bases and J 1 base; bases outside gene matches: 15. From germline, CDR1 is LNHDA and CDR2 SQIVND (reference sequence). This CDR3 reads CASSTRKVARDRGSGNTIYF. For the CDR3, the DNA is TGTGCCAGTAGTACCCGAAAAGTCGCCCGGGACAGGGGGTCTGGAAACACCATATATTTT.

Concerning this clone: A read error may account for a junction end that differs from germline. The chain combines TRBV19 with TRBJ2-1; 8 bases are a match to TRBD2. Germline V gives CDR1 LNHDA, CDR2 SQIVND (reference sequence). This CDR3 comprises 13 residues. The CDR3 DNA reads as TGTGCCAGTAGTACACCTACTAGCGGAGTCCCCCTCTTC. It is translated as CASSTPTSGVPLF.